The 20 T cell receptor beta chains below come from one sample, sequenced in a study of blood T cells in healthy people across ages. With a J-beta primer mix and a sample-barcoded 5' primer, a second PCR ran 7 to 11 cycles. TCRdb ran MiXCR on the 5' RACE reads and lists one entry per CDR3 protein. The data contain some 930,000 distinct CDR3 sequences, about 29% of them singletons. These data are also associated with another study on T cells of mothers and their children.

The sequencing sample was made of blood. These receptors all stem from a woman aged 40 to 50 in good health.

This clonotype was counted many times. The rearrangement joins TRBV12-3 or TRBV12-4 to TRBJ2-1; the D gene is possibly TRBD1 (6 bases). V was shortened by 4 bases and J by 10 bases, with 17 bases between the two germline ends. The CDR3 runs to 14 residues. For the CDR3, the DNA is TGTGCCAGCAGTTCATACCTGGGGGCGCGGGAGCAGTTCTTC. It yields the protein CASSSYLGAREQFF.

This clonotype was detected many times. The rearrangement links TRBV28 to TRBJ2-5; D might be TRBD1 or TRBD2, each matching 5 bases. This CDR3 has 15 amino acids. V lost 0 bases and J 4 bases, leaving 12 bases between the germline ends. The germline V gene encodes CDR1 MDHEN and CDR2 SYDVKM. CDR3 nucleotide sequence: TGTGCCAGCAGTTTATGGGCCTCGAGGGGAGAGACCCAGTACTTC. Residues: CASSLWASRGETQYF.

The chain carries TRBV7-9 and TRBJ1-1; 8 bases are shared with TRBD1. Per germline, CDR1 SEHNR and CDR2 FQNEAQ (reference sequence). The V and J ends lost 5 bases and 4 bases, in that order; junction bases with no gene match: 6. There are 14 residues in the CDR3. CDR3 sequence (DNA): TGTGCCAGCAGCCCGAGGACAGGGATCACTGAAGCTTTCTTT. Translating gives CASSPRTGITEAFF.

Ten or more counts support this clonotype. As DNA, the CDR3 is TGTGCCAGCAGCCTCGGACTAGGGTTGGGAGAGACCCAGTACTTC. Protein sequence: CASSLGLGLGETQYF. This chain connects TRBV7-8 to TRBJ2-5, with TRBD2 matching 7 bases. The CDR3 is 15 residues long. V trimming: 5 bases; J trimming: 4 bases; junction bases outside the gene matches: 10. Germline values: CDR1 SGHVS, CDR2 FQNEAQ.

This clonotype was detected ten times or more. The V gene is TRBV12-3 or TRBV12-4, the J gene TRBJ2-1; 9 positions agree with TRBD1. The ends lost 6 bases at V and 8 bases at J; junction bases unmatched: 8. CDR3 length: 14 residues. Here the CDR3 DNA reads TGTGCCAGCAGCTACAAACAGGGGGCATATGAGCAGTTCTTC. Amino acid sequence: CASSYKQGAYEQFF.

The gene calls are TRBV4-2 and TRBJ2-7; D not certain. V dropped 3 bases and J dropped 3 bases, with 18 bases sitting between them. Germline CDR1 is LGHNA and CDR2 is YNFKEQ. This CDR3 has 16 amino acids. The CDR3 DNA follows: TGTGCCAGCAGCCATTCCTGGACCGGACGACGCTACGAGCAGTACTTC. Encoded protein: CASSHSWTGRRYEQYF.

This clonotype was detected many times. This chain uses TRBV4-1 with TRBJ1-6, with TRBD1 identical over 9 bases. V trimming: 1 base; J trimming: 14 bases; junction bases outside the gene matches: 3. The CDR3 spans 13 residues. Germline V gene sequence: CDR1 MGHRA, CDR2 YSYEKL. The CDR3 coding sequence is TGCGCCAGCAGCCAAGCAGGACAGGGGACCCTCCACTTT. Its protein is CASSQAGQGTLHF.

This clonotype was counted only a few times. The chain is built from TRBV11-3 and TRBJ2-1; the D is unclear. Per the germline V gene, CDR1 is SGHNT and CDR2 is YENEEA. The CDR3 consists of 15 residues. Trimming stripped 0 bases from V and 4 bases from J, with 10 bases between. The CDR3: CASSLERFPYNEQFF. The CDR3 DNA sequence: TGTGCCAGCAGCTTAGAGAGGTTCCCTTACAATGAGCAGTTCTTC.

Ten or more counts support this clonotype. The chain is built from TRBV7-2 and TRBJ2-5, with a tentative D call TRBD2 (6 bases). The germline gives CDR1 SGHTA, CDR2 FQGNSA. The CDR3 length is 14 residues. Trimming stripped 4 bases from V and 5 bases from J, with 14 bases between. CDR3 DNA: TGTGCCAGCAGCTCGGGACTTCTCGCGGAGACCCAGTACTTC. This sequence encodes CASSSGLLAETQYF.

This clonotype was counted ten times or more. The rearrangement joins TRBV6-6 to TRBJ2-1; possible D gene TRBD2, 6 bases. Trimming removed 1 base from V and 6 bases from J, with 10 bases in between. CDR3 length: 14 residues. Germline V gene data show CDR1 as MNHNY and CDR2 as SVGAGI (reference sequence). The chain's CDR3 is CASSYFVEGNEQFF. In DNA, the CDR3 is TGTGCCAGCAGTTACTTCGTGGAGGGCAATGAGCAGTTCTTC.

This clonotype was seen a few times. A much larger clone is a single base away; this may be a read error. This chain uses TRBV11-2 with TRBJ2-1, with D perhaps being TRBD1 or TRBD2 (5 bases each). The germline V gene has CDR1 SGHAT and CDR2 FQNNGV. The CDR3 loop spans 15 amino acids. Trimming pared 4 bases from V and 8 bases from J, leaving 18 bases between. This CDR3 reads CASSSQGGPRDEQFF. CDR3 coding DNA: TGTGCCAGCAGCTCCCAGGGCGGGCCTAGGGATGAGCAGTTCTTC.

The chain couples TRBV4-1 to TRBJ2-7; TRBD1 matches 10 bases. The CDR3 contains 18 residues. Trimming cost V 5 bases and J 4 bases; bases outside gene matches: 17. Germline values: CDR1 MGHRA, CDR2 YSYEKL. The DNA of the CDR3 is TGCGCCAGCAGCACCAGGGTTCCGGTGGGGACAGGGGAATACGAGCAGTACTTC. Protein: CASSTRVPVGTGEYEQYF.

The chain carries TRBV20-1 and TRBJ1-2; 7 nucleotides agree with TRBD1. With V trimmed by 5 bases and J by 3 bases, 12 bases remained unmatched. The CDR3 length is 15 residues. Germline V gene data show CDR1 as DFQATT and CDR2 as SNEGSKA (reference sequence). The CDR3 region is CSAPTPGGRDYGYTF. CDR3 coding DNA: TGCAGTGCTCCTACCCCAGGGGGACGGGACTATGGCTACACCTTC.

The CDR3 DNA follows: TGTGCCAGCAGGGGAGATAGCGGGGGGGCTTGGTTCTTC. It translates to CASRGDSGGAWFF. The chain employs TRBV2 and TRBJ2-1; TRBD2 aligns across 11 bases. The J segment lost 15 bases and the V segment lost 6 bases, leaving 10 bases of the junction unmatched. Germline CDR1 reads SNHLY; CDR2 reads FYNNEI. The length of the CDR3 is 13 residues.

A word on this clonotype: This clone may be a read error of a much larger clone one base away. The J gene is TRBJ1-2, the V gene TRBV29-1, with a tentative D call TRBD1 (6 bases). CDR3 size: 13 residues. V was trimmed by 4 bases and J by 7 bases, leaving 16 bases between them. The germline gives CDR1 SQVTM, CDR2 ANQGSEA. The CDR3 DNA sequence: TGCAGCGTTGGGTTTCGGGGGGCTGGTGGCTACACCTTC. Its translation: CSVGFRGAGGYTF. Full variable domain (outside the CDR3, taken from reference TRBV29-1 and TRBJ1-2): SAVISQKPSRDICQRGTSLTIQCQVDSQVTMMFWYRQQPGQSLTLIATANQGSEATYESGFVIDKFPISRPNLTFSTLTVSNMSPEDSSIYLCSVGFRGAGGYTFGSGTRLTVV.

V gene TRBV7-6 combines with J gene TRBJ2-7; tentative D call: TRBD1 (6 bases). The CDR3 totals 16 residues. The V and J ends lost 1 base and 5 bases respectively, with 18 bases between them. Germline loops: CDR1 SGHVS, CDR2 FNYEAQ. CDR3 sequence: CASSLGLTQGQHEQYF. The CDR3, as DNA: TGTGCCAGCAGCTTAGGCCTGACCCAGGGGCAGCACGAGCAGTACTTC.

The gene calls are TRBV3-1 and TRBJ2-4; D possibly corresponds to TRBD1 (6 bases). Germline V CDR1 and CDR2: LGHDT, YNNKEL (reference sequence). V lost 3 bases, J lost 1 base, and 10 bases lay in between. CDR3 length equals 15 residues. The CDR3 sequence: CASSQGADAKNIQYF. The CDR3 DNA follows: TGTGCCAGCAGCCAGGGGGCCGATGCCAAAAACATTCAGTACTTC.

The rearrangement links TRBV7-3 to TRBJ1-6; D remains unclear. The CDR3 length is 13 residues. CDR1 is SGHTA and CDR2 is FQGTGA in the germline V gene. The V gene lost 5 bases and the J gene lost 11 bases, with 13 bases spanning the gap. This CDR3 reads CASSHLGGAPLHF. CDR3 nucleotides: TGTGCCAGCAGCCACTTGGGCGGGGCACCCCTCCACTTT.

The table lists this clonotype with a few counts. J is TRBJ1-1 and V is TRBV7-2, with 7 bases aligning to TRBD1. Per the germline V gene, CDR1 is SGHTA and CDR2 is FQGNSA. V lost 2 bases and J lost 5; bases outside the gene matches: 5. CDR3 size: 14 residues. CDR3 amino acids: CASSLPQGLTEAFF. The CDR3 DNA is TGTGCCAGCAGCTTACCACAGGGGTTAACTGAAGCTTTCTTT.

This clonotype was seen ten or more times. J is TRBJ2-1 and V is TRBV4-1, with D uncertain. V was shortened by 0 bases and J by 3 bases, with 12 bases between the two germline ends. The CDR3 covers 16 residues. In germline, CDR1 is MGHRA, CDR2 YSYEKL. The DNA of the CDR3 is TGCGCCAGCAGCCAAGACCCACAGATAGACTACAATGAGCAGTTCTTC. This gives the protein CASSQDPQIDYNEQFF.